Shown below are 14 T cell receptor beta chains from a single sample sequenced in a study of cytomegalovirus exposure and HLA in healthy donors. Primers for the PCR totalled 60 Vbeta and 13 Jbeta. Clones were read by immunoSEQ multiplex PCR, and TCRdb kept only the in-frame ones, dropping some. The listing contains 45,000 to 60,000 clones. The source material was PBMCs. All receptors come from a woman aged 40 to 50 in good health and CMV-seronegative.

The chain employs TRBV7-9 and TRBJ2-7; 15 bases are shared with TRBD2. V gave up 1 base and J gave up 4 bases; unmatched junction bases: 2. This CDR3 contains 16 residues. Germline CDR1 is SEHNR and CDR2 is FQNEAQ (reference sequence). The CDR3 DNA reads as TGTGCCAGCAGCTTAGGTGGGACTAGCGGGAGGTACGAGCAGTACTTC. This sequence encodes CASSLGGTSGRYEQYF. The whole variable domain, remainder taken from reference TRBV7-9 and TRBJ2-7, is DTGVSQNPRHKITKRGQNVTFRCDPISEHNRLYWYRQTLGQGPEFLTYFQNEAQLEKSRLLSDRFSAERPKGSFSTLEIQRTEQGDSAMYLCASSLGGTSGRYEQYFGPGTRLTVT.

The chain has TRBV30 and TRBJ1-1, with D uncertain. Germline CDR1 reads GTSNPN; CDR2 reads SVGIG (reference sequence). CDR3 length: 13 residues. The V end lost 0 bases, the J end lost 4 bases, and 9 bases lay between the germline ends. As DNA, the CDR3 is TGTGCCTGGAGTGTCGGGGTCTCCACTGAAGCTTTCTTT. Its translation: CAWSVGVSTEAFF.

V usage is TRBV4-1 and J usage is TRBJ2-2, with D maybe TRBD1 (6 bases). This CDR3 is built from 18 residues. Trimming stripped 3 bases from V and 0 bases from J, with 17 bases between. Per germline, CDR1 MGHRA and CDR2 YSYEKL. DNA of the CDR3: TGCGCCAGCAGCCACCCGAGATGGACAGAGCCGAACACCGGGGAGCTGTTTTTT. It is translated as CASSHPRWTEPNTGELFF.

The chain is built from TRBV10-3 and TRBJ1-4; 9 positions match TRBD1. The CDR3 contains 14 residues. Germline V lookup: CDR1 ENHRY, CDR2 SYGVKD. Unmatched junction bases numbered 2, after V lost 4 bases and J lost 5 bases. The DNA of the CDR3 is TGTGCCATCAGTGTCGGGACAGGGAATGAAAAACTGTTTTTT. It yields the protein CAISVGTGNEKLFF.

V and J are TRBV9 and TRBJ1-2, with D unclear. CDR3 length: 15 residues. The germline gives CDR1 SGDLS, CDR2 YYNGEE. Trimming removed 3 bases from V and 5 bases from J, with 17 bases in between. CDR3 DNA: TGTGCCAGCAGCGAGAGGGAAAGGGAGGGATATGGCTACACCTTC. This codes for CASSEREREGYGYTF.

V usage is TRBV4-2 and J usage is TRBJ2-7, with 7 bases matching TRBD2. The germline V gene has CDR1 LGHNA and CDR2 YNFKEQ. V lost 0 bases to trimming and J lost 0 bases; unmatched junction nucleotides: 5. The CDR3 runs 16 residues. This CDR3 reads CASSQDPGGGSYEQYF. DNA for the CDR3: TGTGCCAGCAGCCAAGATCCCGGCGGGGGCTCCTACGAGCAGTACTTC.

CDR3 sequence: CASSLEADRTPEVAFF. The CDR3 DNA is TGCGCCAGCAGCTTGGAGGCGGACAGGACCCCTGAGGTAGCTTTCTTT. V gene TRBV5-1 combines with J gene TRBJ1-1; 7 bases fit TRBD1. This CDR3 spans 16 amino acids. From germline, CDR1 is SGHRS and CDR2 YFSETQ. After removal of 0 bases from V and 10 bases from J, the junction contained 15 bases not matched to a gene.

The rearrangement joins TRBV7-7 to TRBJ2-2, with D possibly TRBD1 on 5 matching bases. There are 16 residues in the CDR3. V was pared by 5 bases and J by 2 bases, with 15 bases between. Germline V gives CDR1 SSHAT, CDR2 FNYEAQ (reference sequence). The CDR3 nucleotides are TGTGCCAGCAGCCCCAGTGTGACAGTCAACACCGGGGAGCTGTTTTTT. It is translated as CASSPSVTVNTGELFF.

This chain uses TRBV7-9 with TRBJ2-1; 13 bases are shared with TRBD2. CDR3 length: 14 residues. The V segment lost 3 bases and the J segment 15 bases; nucleotides outside the gene matches: 8. The germline gives CDR1 SEHNR, CDR2 FQNEAQ (reference sequence). CDR3 sequence (DNA): TGTGCCAGCAGCTTCAAACTAGCGGGGGGGCCGGGGTTCTTC. This encodes CASSFKLAGGPGFF.

This chain joins TRBV18 and TRBJ2-1; D gene unclear. V shed 3 bases and J shed 5 bases, with 8 bases lying between them. Germline-derived CDR1 and CDR2 are KGHSH and LQKENI. This CDR3 is built from 13 residues. The CDR3 sequence is CASSPSENNEQFF. For the CDR3, the DNA is TGTGCCAGCTCACCTTCAGAAAACAATGAGCAGTTCTTC.

The chain uses TRBV20-1 and TRBJ2-7, with D possibly matching TRBD1 (6 bases). Trimming stripped 6 bases from V and 9 bases from J, with 15 bases between. CDR1 and CDR2 from the germline V gene are DFQATT and SNEGSKA (reference sequence). The CDR3 has 11 amino acids. The CDR3 here is CSARGRELQYF. The DNA of the CDR3 is TGCAGTGCCAGGGGTCGGGAATTGCAGTACTTC.

This sequence joins TRBV5-1 and TRBJ2-4; possible D gene TRBD2, 5 bases. The CDR3 is 14 residues long. Trimming left V 0 bases short and J 6 bases short, with 10 bases between. The germline V gene has CDR1 SGHRS and CDR2 YFSETQ. The CDR3 reads CASSLAGNRNIQYF. The CDR3 DNA follows: TGCGCCAGCAGCTTGGCCGGGAATAGAAACATTCAGTACTTC.

V gene TRBV6-5 combines with J gene TRBJ1-6; TRBD1 matches at 7 bases. The trim removed 0 bases at V and 8 bases at J, leaving 4 bases unmatched. Germline CDR1 reads MNHEY; CDR2 reads SVGAGI. The CDR3 is 15 residues long. CDR3 coding DNA: TGTGCCAGCAGTTACTCTTCAGGGGGGCATTCACCCCTCCACTTT. Translating gives CASSYSSGGHSPLHF.

The chain uses TRBV19 and TRBJ2-6, with TRBD1 identical over 8 bases. The CDR3 sequence is 16 residues long. Germline CDR1 reads LNHDA; CDR2 reads SQIVND (reference sequence). V gave up 7 bases and J gave up 2 bases; unmatched junction bases: 7. CDR3 amino acids: CASIGQGMAGANVLTF. The DNA for the CDR3 is TGTGCCAGTATTGGACAGGGAATGGCTGGGGCCAACGTCCTGACTTTC.